This T cell receptor beta chain was identified in a study of cytomegalovirus exposure and HLA in healthy donors. Study in general: For the approximately 360 genotyped donors, more than 80% fell within the Caucasian-associated ancestry cluster. Whole-study results and caveats: After further analysis at a later stage, roughly 15,000 TCR beta sequences were associated with HLA alleles at 0.05 false discovery rate.

V was pared by 4 bases and J by 8 bases, with 9 bases of the junction left unmatched. CDR1 and CDR2 from the germline V gene are SGDLS and YYNGEE. This CDR3 is built from 15 residues. PCR amplification relied on 60 Vbeta primers (plus 13 Jbeta primers). Assay: immunoSEQ multiplex PCR; the TCRdb copy retains only in-frame clones and omits some. Of some 95,000 clones in the sample, 60% to 75% were seen once. Remarks on this clone: The antigen remains undetermined.

The chain joins TRBV9 to TRBJ1-4; 9 nucleotides agree with TRBD1. The sequencing sample was made of PBMCs. This clonotype was obtained from a female donor in good health and CMV-seronegative. DNA of the CDR3: TGTGCCAGCAGCCCGCGGGACAGGGAGGTGGAAAAACTGTTTTTT. Its protein is CASSPRDREVEKLFF. Using reference TRBV9 and TRBJ1-4 for the parts outside the CDR3, the full variable domain is DSGVTQTPKHLITATGQRVTLRCSPRSGDLSVYWYQQSLDQGLQFLIQYYNGEERAKGNILERFSAQQFPDLHSELNLSSLELGDSALYFCASSPRDREVEKLFFGSGTQLSVL.